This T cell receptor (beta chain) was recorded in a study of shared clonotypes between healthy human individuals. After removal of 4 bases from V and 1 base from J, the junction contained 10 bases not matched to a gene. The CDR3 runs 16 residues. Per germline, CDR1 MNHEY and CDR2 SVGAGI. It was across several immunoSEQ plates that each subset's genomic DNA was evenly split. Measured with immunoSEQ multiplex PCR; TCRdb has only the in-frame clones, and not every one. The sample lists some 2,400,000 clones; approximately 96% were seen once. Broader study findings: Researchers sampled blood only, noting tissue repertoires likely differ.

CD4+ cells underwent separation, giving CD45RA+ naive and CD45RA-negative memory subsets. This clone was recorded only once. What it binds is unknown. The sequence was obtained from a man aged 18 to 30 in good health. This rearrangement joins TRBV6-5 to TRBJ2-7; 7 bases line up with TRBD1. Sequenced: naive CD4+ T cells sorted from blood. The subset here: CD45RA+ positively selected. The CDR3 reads CASSSAGTEHSYEQYF. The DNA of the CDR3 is TGTGCCAGCAGTTCTGCCGGGACAGAACATTCCTACGAGCAGTACTTC.